This section outlines one TCR beta chain sequence together with its context. The study ran its PCR with 60 Vbeta and 13 Jbeta primers. Produced via immunoSEQ multiplex PCR; TCRdb's table is partial and in-frame only. In the table there are 160,000 or so clones, roughly 83% of which are singletons. This sample was taken from a study of cytomegalovirus exposure and HLA in healthy donors. About the study: A prior study identified just under 120 million unique TCR beta sequences from some 200 million T cells.

The CDR3 is 11 residues long. V lost 8 bases and J lost 3, with 5 bases in between. Germline V lookup: CDR1 ENHRY, CDR2 SYGVKD. The TCR originated in a woman between 18 and 30 years old in good health and CMV-seronegative. This sequence joins TRBV10-3 and TRBJ1-3; unclear D gene. The sample consisted of PBMCs. The chain's CDR3 is CAIGSGNTIYF. The CDR3 bases are TGTGCCATCGGGAGTGGAAACACCATATATTTT.